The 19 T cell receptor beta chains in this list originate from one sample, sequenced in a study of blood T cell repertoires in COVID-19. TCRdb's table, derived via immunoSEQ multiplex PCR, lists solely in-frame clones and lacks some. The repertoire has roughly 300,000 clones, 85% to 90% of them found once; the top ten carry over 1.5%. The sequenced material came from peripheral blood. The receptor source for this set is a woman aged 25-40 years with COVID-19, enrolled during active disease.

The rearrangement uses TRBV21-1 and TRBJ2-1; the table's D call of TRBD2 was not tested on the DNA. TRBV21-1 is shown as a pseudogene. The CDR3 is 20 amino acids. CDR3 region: CASSKYRTSGLSLYYNEQFF. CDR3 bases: TGTGCCAGCAGCAAATATAGGACTAGCGGGCTTTCCCTATACTACAATGAGCAGTTCTTC.

CDR3 sequence (DNA): TGTGCCAGCAGAACACAGGGGGCGTACAATTCACCCCTCCACTTT. Protein: CASRTQGAYNSPLHF. This chain uses TRBV2 with TRBJ1-6; 9 nucleotides line up with TRBD1. V shed 6 bases, J shed 7 bases, and the junction held 7 bases outside the gene matches. CDR1 and CDR2 (germline): SNHLY, FYNNEI. The CDR3 totals 15 residues.

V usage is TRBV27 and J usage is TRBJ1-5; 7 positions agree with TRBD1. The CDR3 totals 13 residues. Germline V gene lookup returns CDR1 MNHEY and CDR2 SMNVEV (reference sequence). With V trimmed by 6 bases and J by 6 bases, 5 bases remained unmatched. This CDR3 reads CASRRQGSQPQHF. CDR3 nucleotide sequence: TGTGCCAGCAGACGACAGGGCTCTCAGCCCCAGCATTTT.

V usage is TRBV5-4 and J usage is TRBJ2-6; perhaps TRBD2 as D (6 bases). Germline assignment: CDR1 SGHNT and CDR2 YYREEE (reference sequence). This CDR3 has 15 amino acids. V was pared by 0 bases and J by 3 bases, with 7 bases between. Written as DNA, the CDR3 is TGTGCCAGCAGCTTGGAGGGAGGTGGGGCCAACGTCCTGACTTTC. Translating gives CASSLEGGGANVLTF. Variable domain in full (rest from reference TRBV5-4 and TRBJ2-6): ETGVTQSPTHLIKTRGQQVTLRCSSQSGHNTVSWYQQALGQGPQFIFQYYREEENGRGNFPPRFSGLQFPNYSSELNVNALELDDSALYLCASSLEGGGANVLTFGAGSRLTVL.

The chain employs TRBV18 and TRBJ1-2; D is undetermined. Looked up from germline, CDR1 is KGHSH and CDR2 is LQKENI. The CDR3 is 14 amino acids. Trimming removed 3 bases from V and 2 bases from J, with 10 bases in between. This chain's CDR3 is CASSPAQPNYGYTF. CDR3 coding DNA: TGTGCCAGCTCACCGGCACAGCCGAACTATGGCTACACCTTC. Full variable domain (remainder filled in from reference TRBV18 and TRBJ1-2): NAGVMQNPRHLVRRRGQEARLRCSPMKGHSHVYWYRQLPEEGLKFMVYLQKENIIDESGMPKERFSAEFPKEGPSILRIQQVVRGDSAAYFCASSPAQPNYGYTFGSGTRLTVV.

The CDR3 bases are TGTGCCAGCAGCTTGGGACAGTCGAACACCGGGGAGCTGTTTTTT. Amino acid sequence: CASSLGQSNTGELFF. This chain joins TRBV5-4 and TRBJ2-2; maybe TRBD1 (5 bases). The CDR3 sequence is 15 residues long. CDR1 is SGHNT and CDR2 is YYREEE in the germline V gene (reference sequence). Trimming left V 0 bases short and J 0 bases short, with 6 bases between. The variable domain in full, with the rest retrieved from reference TRBV5-4 and TRBJ2-2, is ETGVTQSPTHLIKTRGQQVTLRCSSQSGHNTVSWYQQALGQGPQFIFQYYREEENGRGNFPPRFSGLQFPNYSSELNVNALELDDSALYLCASSLGQSNTGELFFGEGSRLTVL.

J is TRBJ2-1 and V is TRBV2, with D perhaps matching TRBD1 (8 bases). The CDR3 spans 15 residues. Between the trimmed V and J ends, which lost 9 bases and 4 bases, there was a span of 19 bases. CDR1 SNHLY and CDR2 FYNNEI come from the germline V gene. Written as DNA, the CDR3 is TGTGCCAGTCGTAACAACAGGGGGGGATACAATGAGCAGTTCTTC. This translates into CASRNNRGGYNEQFF.

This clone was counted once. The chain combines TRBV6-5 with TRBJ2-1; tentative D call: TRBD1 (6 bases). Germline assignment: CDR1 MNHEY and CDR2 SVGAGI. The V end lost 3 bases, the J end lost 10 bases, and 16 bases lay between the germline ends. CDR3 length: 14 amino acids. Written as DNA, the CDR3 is TGTGCCAGCAGTTATACCGGGACAAAACTAGAGCAGTTCTTC. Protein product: CASSYTGTKLEQFF.

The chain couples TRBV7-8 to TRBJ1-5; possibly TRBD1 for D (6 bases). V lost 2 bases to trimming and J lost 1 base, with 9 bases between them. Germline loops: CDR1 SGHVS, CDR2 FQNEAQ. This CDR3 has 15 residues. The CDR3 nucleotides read TGTGCCAGCAGCTTATTGGGGGCGAGCAATCAGCCCCAGCATTTT. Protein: CASSLLGASNQPQHF.

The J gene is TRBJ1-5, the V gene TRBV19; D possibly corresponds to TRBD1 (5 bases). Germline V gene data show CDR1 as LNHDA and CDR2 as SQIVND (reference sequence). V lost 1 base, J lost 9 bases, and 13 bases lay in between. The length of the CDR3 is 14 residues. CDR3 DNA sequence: TGTGCCAGTAGTATAGGACGGGGGACTCCGCCCCAGCATTTT. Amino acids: CASSIGRGTPPQHF.

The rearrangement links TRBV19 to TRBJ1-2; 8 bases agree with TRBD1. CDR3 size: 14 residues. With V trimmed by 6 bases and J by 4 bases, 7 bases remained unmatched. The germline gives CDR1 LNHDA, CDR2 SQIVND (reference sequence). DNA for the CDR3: TGTGCCAGTAGCATGATCGGGACAGGCTATGGCTACACCTTC. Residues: CASSMIGTGYGYTF.

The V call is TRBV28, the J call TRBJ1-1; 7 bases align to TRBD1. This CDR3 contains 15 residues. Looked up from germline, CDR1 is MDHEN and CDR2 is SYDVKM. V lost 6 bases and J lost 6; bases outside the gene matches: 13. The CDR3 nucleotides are TGTGCCAGCAGCTCACTTAGGACAGGCCGGGCTGAAGCTTTCTTT. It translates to CASSSLRTGRAEAFF. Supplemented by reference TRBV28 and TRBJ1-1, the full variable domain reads DVKVTQSSRYLVKRTGEKVFLECVQDMDHENMFWYRQDPGLGLRLIYFSYDVKMKEKGDIPEGYSVSREKKERFSLILESASTNQTSMYLCASSSLRTGRAEAFFGQGTRLTVV.

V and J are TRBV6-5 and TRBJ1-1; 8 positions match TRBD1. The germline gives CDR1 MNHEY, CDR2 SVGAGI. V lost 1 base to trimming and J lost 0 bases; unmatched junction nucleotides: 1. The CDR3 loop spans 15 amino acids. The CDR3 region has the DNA TGTGCCAGCAGTTACTTGACAGGGGTGAACACTGAAGCTTTCTTT. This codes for CASSYLTGVNTEAFF.

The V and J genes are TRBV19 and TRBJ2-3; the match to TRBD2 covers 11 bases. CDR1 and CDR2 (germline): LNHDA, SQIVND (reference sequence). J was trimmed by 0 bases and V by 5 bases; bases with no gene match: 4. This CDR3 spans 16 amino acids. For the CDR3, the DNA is TGTGCCAGTAGTCTAGCGGGGGGAACTAGCACAGATACGCAGTATTTT. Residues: CASSLAGGTSTDTQYF.

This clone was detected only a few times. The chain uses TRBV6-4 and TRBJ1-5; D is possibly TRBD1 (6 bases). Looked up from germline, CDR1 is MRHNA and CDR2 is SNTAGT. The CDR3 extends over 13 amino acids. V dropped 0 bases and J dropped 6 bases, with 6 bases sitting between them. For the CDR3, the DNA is TGTGCCAGCAGTGACTCAGGGGGTCAGCCCCAGCATTTT. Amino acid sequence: CASSDSGGQPQHF.

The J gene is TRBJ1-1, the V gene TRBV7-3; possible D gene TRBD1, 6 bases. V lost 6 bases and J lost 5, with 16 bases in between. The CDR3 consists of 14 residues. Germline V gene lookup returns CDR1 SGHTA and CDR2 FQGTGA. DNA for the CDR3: TGTGCCAGCAGTCTCGGACCCGGGACAACTGAAGCTTTCTTT. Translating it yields CASSLGPGTTEAFF.

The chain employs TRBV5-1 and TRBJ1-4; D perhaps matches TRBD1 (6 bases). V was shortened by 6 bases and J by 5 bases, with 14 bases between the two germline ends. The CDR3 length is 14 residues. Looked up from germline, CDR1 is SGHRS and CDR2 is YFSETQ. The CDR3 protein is CASTKGGENEKLFF. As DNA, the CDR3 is TGCGCCAGCACCAAAGGGGGAGAGAATGAAAAACTGTTTTTT.

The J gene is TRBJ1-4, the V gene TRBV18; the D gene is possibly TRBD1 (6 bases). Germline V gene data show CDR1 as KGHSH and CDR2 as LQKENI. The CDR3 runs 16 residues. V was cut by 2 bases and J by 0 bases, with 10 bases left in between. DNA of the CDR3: TGTGCCAGCTCACCAATGGCAGGGGCAACTAATGAAAAACTGTTTTTT. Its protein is CASSPMAGATNEKLFF.

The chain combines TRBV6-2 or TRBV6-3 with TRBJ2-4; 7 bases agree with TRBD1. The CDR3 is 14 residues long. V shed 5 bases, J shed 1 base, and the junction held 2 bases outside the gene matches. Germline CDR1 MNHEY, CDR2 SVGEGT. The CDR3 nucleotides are TGTGCCAGCAGTCGCAGGGGGGCCAAAAACATTCAGTACTTC. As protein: CASSRRGAKNIQYF.